The 14 T cell receptor beta chains listed next were all sequenced from one sample in a study of CD8+CD57+ T cells in acquired aplastic anemia. All sequencing subjects had displayed CD8+CD57+ cell expansion on flow cytometry. Profiles of TCR beta VDJ and CDR3 were generated from a genomic DNA template. TCRdb reprocessed the reads with MiXCR, giving one entry per CDR3 protein. The sample records hundreds of thousands of distinct CDR3 sequences, 82% being singletons. Sequences were obtained from sorted CD4+, CD8+, or CD8+CD57+ T cells (not recorded which) from PBMCs. The receptors come from a human donor with aplastic anemia.

This clonotype was recorded once. V gene TRBV20-1 combines with J gene TRBJ1-4; D is ambiguous. V lost 0 bases, J lost 0 bases, and 8 bases lay in between. Per the germline V gene, CDR1 is DFQATT and CDR2 is SNEGSKA (reference sequence). The CDR3 has 15 amino acids. The CDR3 region is CSARDPGATNEKLFF. The CDR3, as DNA: TGCAGTGCTAGAGATCCGGGCGCAACTAATGAAAAACTGTTTTTT.

Details on this clonotype: One end of the junction is discordant with germline, which a read error may explain. The rearrangement joins TRBV9 to TRBJ1-2; D call uncertain. The length of the CDR3 is 13 residues. Per germline, CDR1 SGDLS and CDR2 YYNGEE. CDR3 coding DNA: TGTGCCAGCGGCGCAGCTGGGAACATTGAGTACTTCTTC. Encoded protein: CASGAAGNIEYFF.

About this clonotype: A read error is likely, as this CDR3 ends without the conserved phenylalanine or tryptophan. The DNA is left out, because the CDR3 cannot be placed on it with certainty; the CDR3 is given as TCRdb lists it. This chain joins TRBV7-9 and TRBJ2-3. The CDR3 is made up of 13 amino acids, end residues included. CDR1 SEHNR and CDR2 FQNEAQ come from the germline V gene (reference sequence). This CDR3 is CASSQDGTIAYGY.

The rearrangement uses TRBV9 and TRBJ2-5, with D perhaps matching TRBD1 (6 bases). Germline V CDR1 and CDR2: SGDLS, YYNGEE. The V end was cut by 0 bases, the J end by 4 bases, with 13 bases between. The CDR3 length is 15 residues. CDR3 protein: CASSVEGHEGETQYF. CDR3 bases: TGTGCCAGCAGCGTAGAGGGACACGAGGGAGAGACCCAGTACTTC.

This clonotype appeared a single time. Here the CDR3 omits its conserved ending phenylalanine or tryptophan, so a read error is the likely source. It is unclear where the CDR3 begins or ends on the DNA, so no DNA is shown, and the CDR3 is as TCRdb lists it. The J gene is TRBJ2-1, the V gene TRBV2; the table's D call TRBD1 went unverified against the DNA. The CDR3 extends over 16 residues, inclusive of both ends. CDR1 is SNHLY and CDR2 is FYNNEI in the germline V gene. The CDR3 protein is CASSQGGGTSTEAHFV.

The chain couples TRBV19 to TRBJ1-1; no clear D. CDR1 LNHDA and CDR2 SQIVND come from the germline V gene (reference sequence). Trimming removed 1 base from V and 14 bases from J, with 23 bases in between. CDR3 length: 15 residues. In nucleotides, the CDR3 is TGTGCCAGTAGTATAGCTAGCACAGCCAACAATGAGCAGTTCTTT. This gives the protein CASSIASTANNEQFF.

To note about this clonotype: A junction boundary mismatches the germline segment, possibly from a read error. The CDR3 DNA sequence: TGTGCCAGCGGAGGAGCTGGGAACATTAAGCACTTT. This sequence encodes CASGGAGNIKHF. The chain uses TRBV2 and TRBJ2-4; tentative D call: TRBD2 (5 bases). Germline CDR1 and CDR2: SNHLY and FYNNEI. The CDR3 totals 12 residues.

The CDR3 nucleotides are TGTGCCAGCAGCTTAACGGGAGGTACCGATCCGCTCCACTTT. It translates to CASSLTGGTDPLHF. The genes are TRBV7-3 and TRBJ1-6; no clear D. V lost 0 bases to trimming and J lost 16 bases, with 16 bases between them. Germline lookup yields CDR1 SGHTA and CDR2 FQGTGA. The CDR3 loop spans 14 amino acids.

The chain joins TRBV7-8 to TRBJ1-1, with 7 bases matching TRBD1. The J segment lost 14 bases and the V segment lost 7 bases, leaving 22 bases of the junction unmatched. Germline V CDR1 and CDR2: SGHVS, FQNEAQ. The length of the CDR3 is 15 residues. CDR3 amino acids: CASNFDPAGTAVSFF. The DNA of the CDR3 is TGTGCCAGCAACTTTGATCCAGCCGGGACAGCTGTTTCCTTCTTT.

This clonotype has ten or more counts. The gene calls are TRBV28 and TRBJ2-7; 8 nucleotides match TRBD2. CDR1 and CDR2 from the germline V gene are MDHEN and SYDVKM. The CDR3 has 15 residues. The junction had 6 bases not matched to a gene; V was cut back by 3 bases and J by 2 bases. This chain's CDR3 is CASSFAAGATYEQYF. CDR3 DNA: TGTGCCAGCAGTTTTGCAGCGGGGGCCACCTACGAGCAGTACTTC.

The chain recombines TRBV2 with TRBJ2-1; D may be TRBD1 or TRBD2 (7 bases each). The CDR3 runs 16 residues. From germline, CDR1 is SNHLY and CDR2 FYNNEI. V was shortened by 5 bases and J by 15 bases, with 29 bases between the two germline ends. CDR3 DNA: TGTGCCAGCAGTCAGGGGGGGGTAAATGAGCAGTATTTGGGGTTCTTC. Translated: CASSQGGVNEQYLGFF.

To note about this clonotype: Relative to the germline gene, one junction end is altered; a read error may explain this. V usage is TRBV7-9 and J usage is TRBJ2-3; 7 bases match TRBD2. This CDR3 contains 14 residues. Looked up from germline, CDR1 is SEHNR and CDR2 is FQNEAQ (reference sequence). CDR3 sequence reads: CASSLWEGGDNSPF. The CDR3 DNA follows: TGTGCCAGCAGCTTGTGGGAGGGCGGCGATAATTCACCTTTT. Based on the CDR3 plus reference TRBV7-9 and TRBJ2-3, the full variable domain is DTGVSQNPRHKITKRGQNVTFRCDPISEHNRLYWYRQTLGQGPEFLTYFQNEAQLEKSRLLSDRFSAERPKGSFSTLEIQRTEQGDSAMYLCASSLWEGGDNSPFGPGTRLTVL.

Of note for this clonotype: No conserved phenylalanine or tryptophan ends this CDR3, so it is likely a read error. It is unclear where the CDR3 begins or ends on the DNA, so no DNA is shown, and the CDR3 is as TCRdb lists it. This chain uses TRBV7-9 with TRBJ2-3; the table gives TRBD2 as D, unverified against the DNA. Ends included, the CDR3 has 13 residues. Looked up from germline, CDR1 is SEHNR and CDR2 is FQNEAQ (reference sequence). The CDR3 loop reads CASGYAGTDTHYV.

The rearrangement uses TRBV10-3 and TRBJ2-7; a weak D match, TRBD1 (6 bases). CDR1 is ENHRY and CDR2 is SYGVKD in the germline V gene. The CDR3 has 11 residues. The V gene lost 3 bases and the J gene lost 12 bases, with 12 bases spanning the gap. Here the CDR3 reads CAISDRGVTYF. DNA of the CDR3: TGTGCCATCAGTGACAGGGGTGTTACGTACTTC.